Listed below are T cell receptor beta chains from one sample, sequenced in a study of shared clonotypes between healthy human individuals. Data came from immunoSEQ multiplex PCR; TCRdb stores just in-frame clones and leaves some out. The repertoire holds 2,500,000 or so clones, with 93% as singletons. The sequenced sample was naive CD4+ T cells from PBMCs. These receptor sequences come from a man between 18 and 29 years old in good health. Some clones in this sample may be carry-over from other donors' samples. The conserved cysteine and the conserved F or W are not part of the CDR3 here.

J gene	V gene	CDR3 protein
TRBJ2-3	TRBV29-1	SVEGGSVDTQY
TRBJ2-2	TRBV5-1	ASSERGFTGELF
TRBJ1-1	TRBV19	ASSTPDRANTEAF
TRBJ2-7	TRBV5-6	ASSLSSGGLSYEQY
TRBJ1-2	TRBV2	ASRRTGLRGYT
TRBJ2-1	TRBV7-3	ASSSGLNSYNEQF
TRBJ2-5	TRBV18	ASSPPTETQY
TRBJ2-3	TRBV11-3	ASSPLGGSADTQY
TRBJ2-5	TRBV11-2	ASSLVAGPQETQY
TRBJ2-7	TRBV29-1	SVAPTLGDYEQY
TRBJ1-4	TRBV28	ASNLGGEKLF
TRBJ2-3	TRBV7-2	ASSPSGASTDTQY
TRBJ1-2	TRBV19	ASSIGGGNNYGYT
TRBJ2-5	TRBV11-2	ASSLTMDLDRAETQY
TRBJ2-5	TRBV18	ASSPRLAGLQETQY
TRBJ1-4	TRBV5-1	ASSLSTGGDEKLF
TRBJ2-2	TRBV28	ASSTSGGQRTGELF
TRBJ2-2	TRBV2	ASRAGGNTGELF
TRBJ2-6	TRBV6-6	ASSPTGSSGANVLT
TRBJ2-7	TRBV2	ASSDNGQY
TRBJ1-2	TRBV6-6	ASSYLLGASYGYT
-	TRBV29-1	SVRHSSYEQY
TRBJ1-2	TRBV29-1	SGGTGIDGYT
TRBJ2-3	TRBV7-3	ASSFLSGSTDTQY
TRBJ1-2	TRBV5-5	ASAPQTGRGFAYGYT
TRBJ1-2	TRBV4-3	ASSRQILQRANYGYT
TRBJ1-2	TRBV7-8	ASSPDTVNYGYT
TRBJ1-1	TRBV6-6	ASNPGLGNTEAF
TRBJ2-7	TRBV5-1	ASSSLGKGALDEQY
TRBJ2-4	TRBV11-2	ASSQGQGVVIQY
TRBJ1-5	TRBV10-1	ASSESETAAQPQH
TRBJ2-3	TRBV7-3	ASSRDGDTDTQY
TRBJ2-1	TRBV2	ASSGRVGGQF
TRBJ1-5	TRBV29-1	SVPENHPRTGKLGNQPQH
TRBJ1-2	TRBV6-5	ASRPDPGENYGYT
TRBJ1-1	TRBV20-1	SARSDTEAF
TRBJ2-7	TRBV5-6	ASSDRSGRGYEQY
TRBJ1-1	TRBV25-1	ASSEPRRGDTEAF
TRBJ1-1	TRBV10-1	ASSETINTEAF
TRBJ2-7	TRBV11-3	ASSFSTGSYEQY
TRBJ1-5	TRBV6-5	ASRPTGGNQPQH
TRBJ1-5	TRBV6-5	ASSRFVGNQPQH
TRBJ2-7	TRBV29-1	SVIGWPYEQY
TRBJ2-4	TRBV7-2	ASSLAGVTKNIQY
-	TRBV6-5	ASSPRETYEQY
TRBJ2-6	TRBV11-3	ASSPNRGPGANVLT
TRBJ2-7	TRBV2	ASGGQGLPHEQY
TRBJ2-7	TRBV28	ASSSSTRTGAYEQY
TRBJ2-3	TRBV10-3	ASSYSKTSGTDTQY